A selection of T cell receptor beta chains follows, all from one sample in a study of blood T cell repertoires in COVID-19. Clones were sequenced by immunoSEQ multiplex PCR, and TCRdb holds only the in-frame ones, with some missing. Of 250,000 to 350,000 clones in the sample, approximately 87% were seen once. Sequencing was performed on PBMCs or T cells enriched from blood (not recorded which). The receptor source for this set is a woman in her twenties or thirties who had recovered from COVID-19. Each CDR3 is given without its conserved first and last residue. Each record gives: J gene, V gene, CDR3 protein.

TRBJ1-1	TRBV28	ASRTTGGWDTEAF
TRBJ2-3	TRBV9	ASSVVDRGGDTQY
TRBJ1-5	TRBV10-3	AISRDSDQPQH
TRBJ1-1	TRBV20-1	SAIDPTGVTEAF
TRBJ1-4	TRBV5-8	ASSWDRRNEKLF
TRBJ1-1	TRBV19	ATSGTGSTEAF
TRBJ2-7	TRBV5-4	ASSVDPAPSYEQY
TRBJ2-4	TRBV6-2/TRBV6-3	ASSYPGGAGWGPAKNIQY
TRBJ1-1	TRBV18	ASSPEGMMGTEAF
TRBJ1-1	TRBV29-1	SVAGIRTEAF
TRBJ2-1	TRBV5-1	ASSLTGRYNEQF
TRBJ1-2	TRBV19	ASSIAPTGLDGYT
TRBJ2-3	TRBV5-1	ASSLFGGVNVPDTQY
TRBJ1-6	TRBV19	ASSIRKVPGSYNSPLH
TRBJ2-1	TRBV3-1/TRBV3-2	ASRTTGGYNEQF
TRBJ2-1	TRBV12-5	ASGLITHLAGGPKNEQF
TRBJ2-5	TRBV4-3	ASSQVGVEETQY
TRBJ1-1	TRBV7-9	ASIKTGSTEAF
TRBJ2-7	TRBV28	ASSHRGSLSYEQY
TRBJ1-2	TRBV30	AWSEGQPLPNYGYT
TRBJ1-2	TRBV9	ASSVLDREGLYT
TRBJ2-7	TRBV19	ASSFRGSTYEQY
TRBJ2-5	TRBV19	ASSLPSGGLYQETQY
TRBJ1-2	TRBV6-5	ASSYGGGYYGYT
TRBJ2-5	TRBV9	ASSRGGAVETQY
TRBJ2-7	TRBV2	ASTRGYTGGHEQY
TRBJ1-1	TRBV7-2	ASSSPGHLNTEAF
TRBJ2-1	TRBV19	ASSTDRSSYNEQF
TRBJ1-4	TRBV7-9	ASSRGTGRDEKLF
TRBJ2-1	TRBV19	ASSRPIGASYNEQF
TRBJ1-5	TRBV18	ASSSRIGTGNQPQH
TRBJ2-4	TRBV25-1	ASSESGPKNIQY
TRBJ1-2	TRBV19	ASSMASYGYT
TRBJ1-1	TRBV5-1	ASSLGYRGDMNTEAF
TRBJ1-5	TRBV2	ASRNIGNQPQH
TRBJ2-2	TRBV7-7	ASSRTGGGNTGELF
TRBJ1-1	TRBV29-1	SVGRQANTEAF
TRBJ1-2	TRBV12-3/TRBV12-4	ASSSRGRDGYT
TRBJ1-6	TRBV5-1	ASSLDSYNSPLH
TRBJ2-7	TRBV7-6	ASSRRTGEANEQY
TRBJ1-5	TRBV10-3	AISQGREDQPQH
TRBJ1-1	TRBV6-2/TRBV6-3	ASSYLRGGDTEAF
TRBJ2-5	TRBV12-3/TRBV12-4	ASRLGWETQY
TRBJ2-2	TRBV7-2	ASSPRTLGLSGGELF
TRBJ2-1	TRBV14	ASSQEVLSPQAHEQF
TRBJ2-4	TRBV6-5	AGGPRGKNIQY